This T cell receptor (beta chain) was captured by sequencing in a study of blood T cell repertoires in COVID-19. About the research overall: Samples representing acute and convalescent COVID-19 were sourced from the United States, Italy and Spain. PBMCs, B-cell-depleted T cells, or T cells provided the cDNA or gDNA that made up the material.

Original data processing: Reference gene primer amplification yielded estimated nucleated cell counts. Profiled with immunoSEQ multiplex PCR; TCRdb holds only in-frame clones, not every one. V and J calls and clone size are given by that table; D and trimming were obtained from the DNA. The sample comprises approximately 280,000 clones, around 87% of which are singletons, and approximately 2% rests with the top ten. The ends lost 1 base at V and 1 base at J; junction bases unmatched: 3. The CDR3 totals 15 residues. Germline V lookup: CDR1 MGHRA, CDR2 YSYEKL. The sequence came from a woman aged 25 to 39 who had recovered from COVID-19. Source material: peripheral blood. The genes are TRBV4-1 and TRBJ1-1, with TRBD1 identical over 7 bases. DNA of the CDR3: TGCGCCAGCAGCCAAGGGGACAGAGGGAACACTGAAGCTTTCTTT. It encodes CASSQGDRGNTEAFF.